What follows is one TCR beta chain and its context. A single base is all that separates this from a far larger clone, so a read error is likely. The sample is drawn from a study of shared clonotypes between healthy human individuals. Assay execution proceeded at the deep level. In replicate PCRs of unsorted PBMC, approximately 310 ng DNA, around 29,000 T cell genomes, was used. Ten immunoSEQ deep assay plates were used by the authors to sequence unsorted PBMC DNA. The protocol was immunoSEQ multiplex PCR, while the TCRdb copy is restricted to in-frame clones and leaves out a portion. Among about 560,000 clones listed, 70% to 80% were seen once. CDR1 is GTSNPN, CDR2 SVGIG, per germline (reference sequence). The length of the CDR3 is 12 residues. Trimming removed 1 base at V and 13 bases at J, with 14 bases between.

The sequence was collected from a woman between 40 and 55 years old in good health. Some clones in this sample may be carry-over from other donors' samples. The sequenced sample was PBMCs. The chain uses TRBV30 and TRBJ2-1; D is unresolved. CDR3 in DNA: TGTGCCTGGAGTGACACGAGCCCTGATCAGTTCTTC. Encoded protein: CAWSDTSPDQFF.